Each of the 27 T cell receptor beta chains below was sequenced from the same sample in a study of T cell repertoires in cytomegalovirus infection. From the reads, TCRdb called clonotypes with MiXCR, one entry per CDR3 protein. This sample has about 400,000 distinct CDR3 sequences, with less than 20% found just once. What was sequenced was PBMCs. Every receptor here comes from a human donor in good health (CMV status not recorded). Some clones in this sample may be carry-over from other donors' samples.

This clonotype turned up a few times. The CDR3 sequence: CASSLAGMDQPQHF. The CDR3 DNA is TGCGCCAGCAGCTTGGCAGGGATGGACCAGCCCCAGCATTTT. The chain couples TRBV5-1 to TRBJ1-5, with a tentative D call TRBD1 (5 bases). The germline V gene encodes CDR1 SGHRS and CDR2 YFSETQ. There are 14 residues in the CDR3. The V end was cut by 0 bases, the J end by 7 bases, with 11 bases between.

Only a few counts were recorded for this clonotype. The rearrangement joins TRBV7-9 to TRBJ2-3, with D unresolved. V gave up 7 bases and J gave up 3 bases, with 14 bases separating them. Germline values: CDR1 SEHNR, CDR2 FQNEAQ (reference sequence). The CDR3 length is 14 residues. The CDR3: CASTGVANTDTQYF. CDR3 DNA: TGTGCCAGCACCGGTGTGGCGAATACAGATACGCAGTATTTT.

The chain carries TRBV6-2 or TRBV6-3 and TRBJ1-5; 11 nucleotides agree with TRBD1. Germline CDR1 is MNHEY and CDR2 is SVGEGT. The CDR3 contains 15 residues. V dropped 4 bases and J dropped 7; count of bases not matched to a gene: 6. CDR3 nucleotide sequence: TGTGCCAGCAGTTGGCCGGGACAGGGGGTCCAGCCCCAGCATTTT. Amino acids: CASSWPGQGVQPQHF.

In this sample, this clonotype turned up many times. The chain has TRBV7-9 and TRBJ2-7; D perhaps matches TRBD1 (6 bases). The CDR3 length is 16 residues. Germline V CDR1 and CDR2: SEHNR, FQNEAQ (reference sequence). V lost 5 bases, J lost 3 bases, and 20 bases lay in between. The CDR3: CASSQRKGDMSYEQYF. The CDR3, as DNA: TGTGCCAGCAGCCAAAGGAAGGGGGACATGAGCTACGAGCAGTACTTC.

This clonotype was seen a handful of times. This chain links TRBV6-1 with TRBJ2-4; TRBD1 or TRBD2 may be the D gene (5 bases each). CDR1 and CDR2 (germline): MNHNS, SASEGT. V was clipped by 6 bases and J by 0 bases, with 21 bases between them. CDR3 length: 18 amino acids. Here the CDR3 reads CASRPGQGEISAKNIQYF. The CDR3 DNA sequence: TGTGCCAGCAGACCTGGGCAGGGAGAAATTTCAGCCAAAAACATTCAGTACTTC.

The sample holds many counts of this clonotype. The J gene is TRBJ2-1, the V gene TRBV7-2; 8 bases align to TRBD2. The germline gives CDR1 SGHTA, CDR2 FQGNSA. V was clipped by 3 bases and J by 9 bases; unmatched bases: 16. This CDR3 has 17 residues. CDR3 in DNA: TGTGCCAGCAGCTTCCCTCTAGCGGGCCCCGCTGGGGGTGAGCAGTTCTTC. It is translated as CASSFPLAGPAGGEQFF.

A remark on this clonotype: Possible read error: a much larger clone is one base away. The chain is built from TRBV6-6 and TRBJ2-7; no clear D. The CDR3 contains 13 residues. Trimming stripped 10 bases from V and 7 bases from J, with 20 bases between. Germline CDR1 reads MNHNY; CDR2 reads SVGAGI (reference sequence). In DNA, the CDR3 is TGTGCCACCCTAACCTGGACGTCGGAGGAGCAGTACTTC. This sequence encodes CATLTWTSEEQYF.

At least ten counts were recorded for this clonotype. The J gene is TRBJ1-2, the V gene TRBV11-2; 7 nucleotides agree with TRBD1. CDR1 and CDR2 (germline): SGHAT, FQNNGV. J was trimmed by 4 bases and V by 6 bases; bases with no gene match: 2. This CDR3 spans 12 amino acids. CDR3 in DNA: TGTGCCAGCAGTCAGGGGGTCTATGGCTACACCTTC. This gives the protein CASSQGVYGYTF.

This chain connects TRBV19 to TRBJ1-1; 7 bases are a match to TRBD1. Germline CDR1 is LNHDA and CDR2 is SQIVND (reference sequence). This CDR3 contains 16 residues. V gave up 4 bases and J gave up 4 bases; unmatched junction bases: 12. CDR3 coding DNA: TGTGCCAGTAGTACCCGAGACAGGGCTAAGGGCACTGAAGCTTTCTTT. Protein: CASSTRDRAKGTEAFF.

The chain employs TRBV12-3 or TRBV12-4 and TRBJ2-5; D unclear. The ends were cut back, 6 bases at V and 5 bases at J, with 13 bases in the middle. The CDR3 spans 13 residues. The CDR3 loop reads CASSPRSVETQYF. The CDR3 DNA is TGTGCCAGCAGCCCCCGCAGTGTGGAGACCCAGTACTTC.

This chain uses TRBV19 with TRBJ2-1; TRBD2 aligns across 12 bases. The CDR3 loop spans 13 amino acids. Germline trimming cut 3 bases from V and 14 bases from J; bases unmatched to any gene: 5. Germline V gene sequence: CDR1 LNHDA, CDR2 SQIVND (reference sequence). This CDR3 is CASSILTSGSKFF. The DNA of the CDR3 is TGTGCCAGTAGTATTTTGACTAGCGGGAGCAAGTTCTTC. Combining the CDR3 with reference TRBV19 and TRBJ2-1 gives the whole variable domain DGGITQSPKYLFRKEGQNVTLSCEQNLNHDAMYWYRQDPGQGLRLIYYSQIVNDFQKGDIAEGYSVSREKKESFPLTVTSAQKNPTAFYLCASSILTSGSKFFGPGTRLTVL.

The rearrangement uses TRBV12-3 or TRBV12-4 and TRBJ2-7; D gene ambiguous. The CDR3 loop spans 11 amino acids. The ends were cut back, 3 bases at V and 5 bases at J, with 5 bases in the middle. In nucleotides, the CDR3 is TGTGCCAGCAGTTTCACTGACGAGCAGTACTTC. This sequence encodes CASSFTDEQYF.

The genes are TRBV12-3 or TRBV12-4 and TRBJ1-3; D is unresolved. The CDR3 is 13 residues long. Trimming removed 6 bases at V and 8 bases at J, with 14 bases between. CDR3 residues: CASSVRGLDTIYF. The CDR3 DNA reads TGTGCCAGCAGCGTCCGGGGATTGGACACCATATATTTT.

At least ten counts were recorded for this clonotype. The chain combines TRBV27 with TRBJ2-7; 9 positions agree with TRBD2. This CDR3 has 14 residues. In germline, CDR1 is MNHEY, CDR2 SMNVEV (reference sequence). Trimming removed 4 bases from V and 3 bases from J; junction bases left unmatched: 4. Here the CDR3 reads CASSYLAGYYEQYF. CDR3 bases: TGTGCCAGCAGTTATCTAGCGGGATACTACGAGCAGTACTTC.

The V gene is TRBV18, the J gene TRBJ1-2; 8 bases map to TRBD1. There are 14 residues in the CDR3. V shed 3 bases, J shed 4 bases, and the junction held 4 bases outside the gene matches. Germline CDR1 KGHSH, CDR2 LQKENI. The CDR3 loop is CASSPGQASYGYTF. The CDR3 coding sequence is TGTGCCAGCTCACCGGGACAGGCGAGCTATGGCTACACCTTC.

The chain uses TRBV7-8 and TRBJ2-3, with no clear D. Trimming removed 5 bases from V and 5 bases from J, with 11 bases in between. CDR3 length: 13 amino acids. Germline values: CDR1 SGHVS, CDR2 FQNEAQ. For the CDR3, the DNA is TGTGCCAGCAGCCAGACCCTGCAAGATACGCAGTATTTT. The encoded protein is CASSQTLQDTQYF.

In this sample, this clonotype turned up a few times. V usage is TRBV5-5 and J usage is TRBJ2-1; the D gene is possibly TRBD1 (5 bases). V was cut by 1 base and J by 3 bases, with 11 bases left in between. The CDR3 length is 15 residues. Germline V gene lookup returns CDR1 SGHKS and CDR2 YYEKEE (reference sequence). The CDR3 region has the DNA TGTGCCAGCAGCTTGACAGGAACGTTCTACAATGAGCAGTTCTTC. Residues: CASSLTGTFYNEQFF.

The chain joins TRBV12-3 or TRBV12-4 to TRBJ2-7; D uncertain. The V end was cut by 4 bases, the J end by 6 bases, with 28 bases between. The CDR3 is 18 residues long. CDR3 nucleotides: TGTGCCAGCAGTTCGCACAGCCAGAGTTGGGATCCCCTGGGCGAGCAGTACTTC. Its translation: CASSSHSQSWDPLGEQYF.

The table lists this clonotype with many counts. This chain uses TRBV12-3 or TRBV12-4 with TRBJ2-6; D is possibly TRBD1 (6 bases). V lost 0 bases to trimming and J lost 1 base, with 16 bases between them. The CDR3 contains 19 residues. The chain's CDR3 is CASSLALGGRTSGANVLTF. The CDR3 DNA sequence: TGTGCCAGCAGTTTAGCGCTAGGGGGACGGACATCTGGGGCCAACGTCCTGACTTTC.

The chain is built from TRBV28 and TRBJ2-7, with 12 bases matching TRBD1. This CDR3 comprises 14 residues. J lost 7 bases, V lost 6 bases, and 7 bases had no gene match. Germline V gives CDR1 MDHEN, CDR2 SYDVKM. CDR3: CASRRDRGPNEQYF. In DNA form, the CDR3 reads TGTGCCAGCAGGCGGGACAGGGGGCCAAATGAGCAGTACTTC. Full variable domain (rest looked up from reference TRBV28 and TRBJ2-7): DVKVTQSSRYLVKRTGEKVFLECVQDMDHENMFWYRQDPGLGLRLIYFSYDVKMKEKGDIPEGYSVSREKKERFSLILESASTNQTSMYLCASRRDRGPNEQYFGPGTRLTVT.

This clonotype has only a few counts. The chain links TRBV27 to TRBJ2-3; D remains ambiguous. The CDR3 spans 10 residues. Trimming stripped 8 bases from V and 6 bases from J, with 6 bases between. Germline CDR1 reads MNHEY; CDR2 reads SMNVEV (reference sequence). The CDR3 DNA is TGTGCCAGCGGAAGGGATACGCAGTATTTT. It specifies CASGRDTQYF.

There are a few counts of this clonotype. CDR3 nucleotide sequence: TGCAGTGCTAGAGCCCCCGGCGTGCATTCAGTGACTAATGAAAAACTGTTTTTT. Residues: CSARAPGVHSVTNEKLFF. J is TRBJ1-4 and V is TRBV20-1, with D unresolved. Germline V gene data show CDR1 as DFQATT and CDR2 as SNEGSKA (reference sequence). Trimming took 1 base from V and 2 from J, leaving 20 bases between them. The CDR3 extends over 18 amino acids.

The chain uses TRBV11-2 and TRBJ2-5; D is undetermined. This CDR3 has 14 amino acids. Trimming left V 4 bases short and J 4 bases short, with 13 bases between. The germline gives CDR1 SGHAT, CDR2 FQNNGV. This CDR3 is CASSSPRAGETQYF. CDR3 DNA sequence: TGTGCCAGCAGCTCTCCTCGGGCAGGAGAGACCCAGTACTTC. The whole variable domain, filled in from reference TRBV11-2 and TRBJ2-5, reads EAGVAQSPRYKIIEKRQSVAFWCNPISGHATLYWYQQILGQGPKLLIQFQNNGVVDDSQLPKDRFSAERLKGVDSTLKIQPAKLEDSAVYLCASSSPRAGETQYFGPGTRLLVL.

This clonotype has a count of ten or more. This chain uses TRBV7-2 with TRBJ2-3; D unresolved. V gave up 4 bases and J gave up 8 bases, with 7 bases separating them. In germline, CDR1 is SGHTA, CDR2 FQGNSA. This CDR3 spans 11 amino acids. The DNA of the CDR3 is TGTGCCAGCAGCTCCGGTCCTACGCAGTATTTT. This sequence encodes CASSSGPTQYF.

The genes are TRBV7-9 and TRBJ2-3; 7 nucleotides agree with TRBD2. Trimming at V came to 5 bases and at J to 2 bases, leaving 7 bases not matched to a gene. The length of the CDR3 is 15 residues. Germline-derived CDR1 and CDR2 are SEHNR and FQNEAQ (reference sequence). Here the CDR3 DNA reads TGTGCCAGCAGCCCTCAGCGGGGAAACACAGATACGCAGTATTTT. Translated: CASSPQRGNTDTQYF.

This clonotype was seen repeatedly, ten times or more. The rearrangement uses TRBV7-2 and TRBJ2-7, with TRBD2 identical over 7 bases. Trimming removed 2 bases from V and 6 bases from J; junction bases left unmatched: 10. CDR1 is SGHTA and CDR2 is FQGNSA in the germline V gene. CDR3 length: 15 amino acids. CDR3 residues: CASSLTGRNYGEQYF. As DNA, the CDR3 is TGTGCCAGCAGCTTAACCGGGAGGAATTATGGCGAGCAGTACTTC. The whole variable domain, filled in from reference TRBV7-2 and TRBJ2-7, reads GAGVSQSPSNKVTEKGKDVELRCDPISGHTALYWYRQSLGQGLEFLIYFQGNSAPDKSGLPSDRFSAERTGGSVSTLTIQRTQQEDSAVYLCASSLTGRNYGEQYFGPGTRLTVT.

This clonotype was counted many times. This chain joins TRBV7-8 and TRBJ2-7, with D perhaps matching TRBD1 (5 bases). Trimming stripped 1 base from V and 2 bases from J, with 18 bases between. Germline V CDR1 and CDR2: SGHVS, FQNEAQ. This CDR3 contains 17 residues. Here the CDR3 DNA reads TGTGCCAGCAGCTTAGTCGCGTGGGGCTACCTCACCTACGAGCAGTACTTC. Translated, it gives CASSLVAWGYLTYEQYF.